This TCR beta chain was captured in a study of PD-L1 blockade in urothelial cancer. Study-level information: Starting in the mid-2010s, patients were given atezolizumab (1,200 mg intravenously every 3 weeks). Whole-study findings and limits: Durable-benefit patients showed greater tumor-associated blood clone expansion at 3 weeks.

Time point: pretreatment peripheral blood. All patients carried locally advanced or metastatic urothelial carcinoma. Assay used: immunoSEQ multiplex PCR; TCRdb lists only in-frame clones, some missing. The table records tens of thousands of clones, approximately 81% of them present only once. The V gene's germline CDR1 is SGDLS and CDR2 YYNGEE. The CDR3 runs to 15 residues. The V and J ends lost 0 bases and 4 bases, in that order; junction bases with no gene match: 6. As regards this clone: Its antigen is currently unknown.

The material sequenced was PBMCs, taken around atezolizumab (anti-PD-L1) treatment. The V and J genes are TRBV9 and TRBJ2-5; TRBD2 matches at 7 bases. The receptor comes from a man between 65 and 85 years old with urothelial cancer. The CDR3 bases are TGTGCCAGCAGCGTAGTCGGCGGGAGTTCAGAGACCCAGTACTTC. Amino acids: CASSVVGGSSETQYF.